Detailed here is one TCR beta chain. The antigen remains unidentified. PCR amplification relied on 60 Vbeta primers (plus 13 Jbeta primers). Profiling relied on immunoSEQ multiplex PCR, and the TCRdb table lists in-frame clones only, not all of them. The sample shows roughly 130,000 clones, 74% of them seen only once. This sample was taken from a study of cytomegalovirus exposure and HLA in healthy donors. Study-wide findings and caveats: Productive rates of about 87% or about 30% were seen for most TCR beta V segments in an earlier analysis. Accurate prediction of most subjects' HLA-A and HLA-B alleles from TCR beta sequences was reported. Cytomegalovirus association was listed for 164 TCR beta chains.

Trimming pared 2 bases from V and 7 bases from J, leaving 19 bases between. CDR3 length: 16 residues. Germline loops: CDR1 SGHNT, CDR2 YYREEE (reference sequence). The sequenced sample was PBMCs. This clonotype was sampled from a woman between 45 and 60 years old in good health and CMV-seropositive. V usage is TRBV5-4 and J usage is TRBJ2-1; TRBD2 might be the D (6 bases). The CDR3 DNA follows: TGTGCCAGCAGCTTCTGGACAATAAAGGGAGGAAATGAGCAGTTCTTC. This translates into CASSFWTIKGGNEQFF.